The clone carrying this T cell receptor (beta chain) was seen more than once but under ten times. Its antigen is not identified. This entry comes from a study of T-cell reconstitution after alpha-beta-depleted transplantation in children. A TCRbeta library incorporating unique molecular identifiers was prepared. Each CDR3 protein gets one entry after TCRdb re-called the PCR reads with MiXCR. Of about 600,000 distinct CDR3 sequences in the sample, 13% were seen once. The study, taken as a whole, reports: Surviving recipient T cells and intrathymic progenitors accounted for some patients' high TCRbeta diversity at day 60. Among T cells one year after transplant, newly produced cells accounted for most counts and diversity. Several hundred expanded graft clones reportedly gave rise to the alpha-beta T cells present about two months after transplant.

This CDR3 has 15 amino acids. Per the germline V gene, CDR1 is DFQATT and CDR2 is SNEGSKA (reference sequence). V lost 3 bases and J lost 1, with 12 bases in between. The chain combines TRBV20-1 with TRBJ2-2, with a possible D match to TRBD2 (6 bases). The TCR sequence derives from a male patient younger than 18 who had a stem cell transplant for acute myeloid leukemia, so the T cells may come from the graft donor. This material consisted of PBMCs, mostly from graft donor cells, taken 360 days after TCRalphabeta/CD19-depleted stem cell transplant. The CDR3 loop reads CSASQAGWNTGELFF. In DNA, the CDR3 is TGCAGTGCTAGCCAGGCGGGATGGAACACCGGGGAGCTGTTTTTT.